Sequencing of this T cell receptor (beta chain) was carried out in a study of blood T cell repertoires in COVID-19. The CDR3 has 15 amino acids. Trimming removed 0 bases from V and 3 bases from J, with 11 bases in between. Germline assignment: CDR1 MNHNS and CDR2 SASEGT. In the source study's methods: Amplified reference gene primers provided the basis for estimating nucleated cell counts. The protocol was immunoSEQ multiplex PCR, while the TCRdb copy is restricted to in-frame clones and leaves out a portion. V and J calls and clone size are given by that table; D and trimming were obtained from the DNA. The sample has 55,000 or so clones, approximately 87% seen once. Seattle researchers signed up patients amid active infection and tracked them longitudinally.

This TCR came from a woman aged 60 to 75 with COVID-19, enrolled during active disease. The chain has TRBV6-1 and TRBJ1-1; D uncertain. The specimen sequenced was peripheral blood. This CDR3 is CASSEAWRADTEAFF. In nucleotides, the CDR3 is TGTGCCAGCAGTGAAGCGTGGAGGGCTGACACTGAAGCTTTCTTT.